This T cell receptor (beta chain) was obtained from a study of blood T cell repertoires in COVID-19. For the study at large: PBMCs, B-cell-depleted T cells, or T cells provided the cDNA or gDNA that made up the material.

Those enrolled in Seattle joined during active infection and were followed longitudinally afterward. The germline V gene has CDR1 LGHNA and CDR2 YNFKEQ. V lost 1 base to trimming and J lost 5 bases, with 9 bases between them. The CDR3 contains 14 residues. Original handling: Counts of nucleated cells, estimated from reference gene primer amplification, were obtained. Assay used: immunoSEQ multiplex PCR; TCRdb lists only in-frame clones, some missing. That table supplies the V and J calls and clone size; D and trimming were determined from the DNA. This table holds over 250,000 clones, around 90% found once.

The J gene is TRBJ2-1, the V gene TRBV4-2; no clear D gene. This TCR was recovered from a woman in her fifties or sixties with COVID-19, enrolled during active disease. Sequencing input: peripheral blood. CDR3 sequence reads: CASSQVNGDNEQFF. The CDR3 DNA is TGTGCCAGCAGCCAAGTTAACGGAGACAATGAGCAGTTCTTC.